The count of the clone carrying this T cell receptor beta chain is one. Living in 25 or so US areas, the participants were between 18 and 89 years of age. Self-reported history from a screening survey and questionnaire set each donor's cohort. Exposed enrollees encountered a COVID-19 case at some point within 2 weeks before study entry. Here immunoSEQ multiplex PCR was the method, and the copy in TCRdb shows in-frame clones only, minus some. The table includes more than 110,000 clones, approximately 84% detected once. Germline V gene lookup returns CDR1 MNHEY and CDR2 SMNVEV (reference sequence). With 4 bases clipped from V and 1 base from J, the junction kept 8 bases outside the gene matches. The CDR3 length is 16 residues. This record comes from a study of blood T cell repertoires in COVID-19. Study background: COVID-19 samples, acute and convalescent, were from the United States, Italy and Spain.

The sequenced sample was PBMCs or T cells enriched from blood (not recorded which). The clonotype originates from a woman between 18 and 29 years old who had been exposed to COVID-19. V gene TRBV27 combines with J gene TRBJ2-3; TRBD2 matches at 7 bases. CDR3 residues: CASSSSGTIGTDTQYF. In DNA form, the CDR3 reads TGTGCCAGCAGTTCATCCGGGACTATTGGCACAGATACGCAGTATTTT.